This T cell receptor beta chain derives from a study of blood T cells in healthy people across ages. The germline V and J ends were trimmed by 2 bases and 5 bases, with 16 bases remaining between them. The germline gives CDR1 SGHRS, CDR2 YFSETQ. The CDR3 sequence is 15 residues long. The second PCR ran 7 to 11 cycles with a sample-barcoded 5' primer and J-beta primers. TCRdb fed the 5' RACE reads into MiXCR, producing one record per CDR3 protein. In the table there are 1.8 million or so distinct CDR3 sequences, roughly 43% of which are singletons. Specimen: blood. This TCR was sampled from a human donor in good health. The chain employs TRBV5-1 and TRBJ1-2; a weak D match, TRBD1 (5 bases). CDR3 sequence reads: CASSFIAEQDYGYTF. The CDR3 coding sequence is TGCGCCAGCAGCTTTATAGCAGAACAGGATTATGGCTACACCTTC.